The rows below give T cell receptor beta chains drawn from one sample of a study of OX40 agonist ivuxolimab in advanced cancers. Clones were read by immunoSEQ multiplex PCR, and TCRdb kept only the in-frame ones, dropping some. The profile shows under 60,000 clones, 80% to 90% of them singletons. Source: CD4+ or CD8+ T cells sorted from blood, taken in a trial of the OX40 agonist ivuxolimab. The receptors were sampled from an adult with an advanced solid tumor such as melanoma, head and neck, liver or kidney cancer. Both conserved end residues are part of each CDR3. D genes are given only for firm matches. Part of the rows lack a size; the others show once, few, many or a class for expanded clones.

cdr3_length	v_call	j_call	d_call	clone_size	cdr3_aa	cdr3_nt
13	TRBV5-1	TRBJ2-7	TRBD1	once	CASSRGQIYEQYF	TGCGCCAGCAGCCGGGGACAGATCTACGAACAGTACTTC
16	TRBV6-5	TRBJ2-7	TRBD2	-	CASSSPGLAGFYEQYF	TGTGCCAGCAGTTCACCGGGGCTAGCGGGATTCTACGAGCAGTACTTC
15	TRBV19	TRBJ2-2	-	-	CASSIVRGRTGELFF	TGTGCCAGTAGTATTGTTAGGGGGAGGACCGGGGAGCTGTTTTTT
13	TRBV2	TRBJ1-2	-	-	CASSPGTETGYTF	TGTGCCAGCAGTCCGGGTACCGAGACTGGCTACACCTTC
17	TRBV5-6	TRBJ2-3	TRBD2	-	CASSLQPGLAELGTQYF	TGTGCCAGCAGCTTGCAACCGGGACTAGCGGAGTTAGGTACGCAGTATTTT
15	TRBV6-6	TRBJ2-1	-	-	CASSYSQGRFDEQFF	TGTGCCAGCAGTTACTCGCAGGGCCGATTCGATGAGCAGTTCTTC
16	TRBV4-2	TRBJ2-2	TRBD1	-	CASSPGQGANTGELFF	TGTGCCAGCAGCCCGGGACAGGGGGCAAACACCGGGGAGCTGTTTTTT
14	TRBV28	TRBJ2-7	TRBD2	-	CASRQLAGAYEQYF	TGTGCCAGCAGACAACTAGCGGGAGCCTACGAGCAGTACTTC
14	TRBV21-1	TRBJ2-7	-	-	CASSKVNRPYEQYF	TGTGCCAGCAGCAAAGTAAACAGGCCCTACGAGCAGTACTTC
16	TRBV2	TRBJ2-1	TRBD2	-	CASFGTSGHSYNEQFF	TGTGCCAGCTTTGGGACTAGCGGACACTCCTACAATGAGCAGTTCTTC
14	TRBV28	TRBJ2-7	TRBD1	-	CASSTRQGSYEQYF	TGTGCCAGCAGTACAAGACAGGGGTCCTACGAGCAGTACTTC
16	TRBV9	TRBJ2-5	TRBD2	-	CASSARGAGYQETQYF	TGTGCCAGCAGCGCCCGGGGAGCGGGATACCAAGAGACCCAGTACTTC
15	TRBV18	TRBJ2-1	-	-	CASSPGGGIGNEQFF	TGTGCCAGCTCACCGGGCGGAGGAATTGGAAATGAGCAGTTCTTC
16	TRBV18	TRBJ2-3	-	-	CASSPRQAINTDTQYF	TGTGCCAGCTCACCACGACAGGCGATAAACACAGATACGCAGTATTTT
14	TRBV5-1	TRBJ2-1	-	-	CASSLVAGSNEQFF	TGCGCCAGCAGCTTGGTGGCAGGGAGCAATGAGCAGTTCTTC
15	TRBV13	TRBJ2-7	TRBD2	-	CASRKKAGGSYEQYF	TGTGCCAGCCGGAAGAAAGCGGGAGGATCCTACGAGCAGTACTTC
9	TRBV14	TRBJ2-7	-	-	CASSHGGYF	TGTGCCAGCAGCCACGGGGGTTACTTC
14	TRBV14	TRBJ2-7	-	-	CASSQGAYSYEQYF	TGTGCCAGCAGCCAAGGGGCTTACTCCTACGAGCAGTACTTC
15	TRBV28	TRBJ2-7	TRBD1	-	CASSTPGQGLSEQYF	TGTGCCAGCAGTACCCCGGGACAGGGTCTATCCGAGCAGTACTTC
13	TRBV19	TRBJ1-2	-	-	CASSIDRDYGYTF	TGTGCCAGTAGTATTGACAGAGACTATGGCTACACCTTC
16	TRBV9	TRBJ2-2	TRBD1	-	CASSFPDRGNTGELFF	TGTGCCAGCAGCTTCCCGGACAGGGGGAACACCGGGGAGCTGTTTTTT
14	TRBV7-9	TRBJ2-7	-	once	CASSLSGADYEQYF	TGTGCCAGCAGCTTGAGTGGGGCGGACTACGAGCAGTACTTC